The clone carrying this T cell receptor (beta chain) was observed at least ten times. The antigen remains unidentified. Time point given: newly diagnosed GD, antithyroid drugs for less than 3 months. PBMC RNA served as the TCR library source. The patient group derived from an endocrinology department in Xi'an, China. Trimming pared 8 bases from V and 0 bases from J, leaving 16 bases between. The CDR3 has 15 residues. The germline CDR1 and CDR2 sequences are MNHEY and SMNVEV (reference sequence). Arm-PCR with iRepertoire HTBI primers amplified the CDR3 regions for these TCR beta libraries. Via MiXCR, TCRdb re-called the multiplex PCR reads, giving one row per CDR3 protein. This table holds approximately 250,000 distinct CDR3 sequences, about a sixth found once. This sample stems from a study of regulatory T cells in long-lasting Graves disease. Study-level findings and limits: Persistent Graves' patients showed less TCR diversity than newly diagnosed ones. Among samples with persistent disease, TRBV28, TRBJ1-2 and TRBJ2-5 were favored.

The chain has TRBV27 and TRBJ1-2; D is ambiguous. The sample here was peripheral blood mononuclear cells (PBMCs), taken at new diagnosis, from a patient treated with antithyroid drugs. The sequence derives from a female donor with Graves disease. The CDR3 DNA reads as TGTGCCAGCGGGCAGCCTTTTCTCACTAACTATGGCTACACCTTC. It specifies CASGQPFLTNYGYTF.